The 28 T cell receptor beta chains below all came from one sample that was sequenced in a study of cytotoxic CD8 clonotypes in ibrutinib-treated CLL. Libraries were prepared by immunoSEQ multiplex PCR; TCRdb keeps only in-frame clonotypes and omits some of them. Among about 140,000 clones listed, 70% to 80% were seen once. Specimen: PBMCs, collected after 12 months of ibrutinib treatment. The source is a human donor with chronic lymphocytic leukemia.

The V call is TRBV18, the J call TRBJ2-7; perhaps TRBD1 as D (6 bases). Germline lookup yields CDR1 KGHSH and CDR2 LQKENI. The CDR3 is 16 residues long. Trimming shortened V by 6 bases and J by 3 bases, and 21 bases separated the two germline ends. CDR3: CASSHRELISYYEQYF. As DNA, the CDR3 is TGTGCCAGCTCCCACAGGGAACTCATCTCCTACTACGAGCAGTACTTC.

The J gene is TRBJ1-6, the V gene TRBV19, with a possible D match to TRBD1 (6 bases). Trimming stripped 3 bases from V and 7 bases from J, with 16 bases between. Germline loops: CDR1 LNHDA, CDR2 SQIVND (reference sequence). CDR3 size: 16 residues. Written as DNA, the CDR3 is TGTGCCAGTAGTATTATGGGCACGGGACAAAATTCACCCCTCCACTTT. It encodes CASSIMGTGQNSPLHF.

The chain links TRBV6-5 to TRBJ2-1; D is unresolved. Germline-derived CDR1 and CDR2 are MNHEY and SVGAGI. The length of the CDR3 is 13 residues. V lost 6 bases and J lost 16, with 22 bases in between. DNA of the CDR3: TGTGCCAGCAGACCTCATCAAAGGGTTGATTTTTTCTTC. Its translation is CASRPHQRVDFFF.

This clone was observed once. The rearrangement joins TRBV27 to TRBJ1-5; D may be TRBD1 (6 bases). The V end was cut by 1 base, the J end by 7 bases, with 11 bases between. The CDR3 runs 14 residues. Germline V gene lookup returns CDR1 MNHEY and CDR2 SMNVEV (reference sequence). This CDR3 reads CASSLWGADQPQHF. The CDR3 DNA reads TGTGCCAGCAGTTTATGGGGGGCGGACCAGCCCCAGCATTTT.

This chain connects TRBV27 to TRBJ2-1, with 12 bases identical to TRBD2. Germline V gene lookup returns CDR1 MNHEY and CDR2 SMNVEV (reference sequence). V dropped 8 bases and J dropped 9; count of bases not matched to a gene: 2. The CDR3 contains 12 residues. The CDR3 reads CASGLAGIEQFF. The CDR3 DNA is TGTGCCAGCGGACTAGCGGGGATTGAGCAGTTCTTC.

The J gene is TRBJ2-2, the V gene TRBV5-4; a weak D match, TRBD1 (6 bases). V dropped 4 bases and J dropped 4 bases, with 14 bases sitting between them. The germline gives CDR1 SGHNT, CDR2 YYREEE (reference sequence). The CDR3 is 15 residues long. The CDR3 here is CASSPNRAITGELFF. In nucleotides, the CDR3 is TGTGCCAGCAGCCCAAACAGGGCTATCACCGGGGAGCTGTTTTTT.

This clone was seen a handful of times. V and J are TRBV4-1 and TRBJ1-6; tentatively, D is TRBD1 (5 bases). V was pared by 0 bases and J by 8 bases, with 23 bases between. The length of the CDR3 is 19 residues. The germline V gene has CDR1 MGHRA and CDR2 YSYEKL. In nucleotides, the CDR3 is TGCGCCAGCAGCCAAGACTACGCCAGGTTGGGTCAGGGTGATTCACCCCTCCACTTT. This codes for CASSQDYARLGQGDSPLHF.

The chain recombines TRBV7-9 with TRBJ1-6; the D is unclear. Germline V gene lookup returns CDR1 SEHNR and CDR2 FQNEAQ (reference sequence). The CDR3 is 13 amino acids. Trimming shortened V by 6 bases and J by 4 bases, and 7 bases separated the two germline ends. CDR3 in DNA: TGTGCCAGCAGTCCGGGATATAATTCACCCCTCCACTTT. Amino acids: CASSPGYNSPLHF.

This clone appeared a few times. This chain uses TRBV7-6 with TRBJ2-7; 10 bases fit TRBD1. Trimming removed 5 bases from V and 3 bases from J; junction bases left unmatched: 4. CDR3 length equals 14 residues. CDR1 is SGHVS, CDR2 FNYEAQ, per germline. CDR3 coding DNA: TGTGCCAGCAGCCACGGGACAGGGGTCTACGAGCAGTACTTC. Translated: CASSHGTGVYEQYF.

The chain recombines TRBV15 with TRBJ2-3; tentatively, D is TRBD1 or TRBD2 (5 bases each). The CDR3 contains 16 residues. Germline CDR1 and CDR2: LNHNV and YYDKDF (reference sequence). Trimming removed 0 bases at V and 0 bases at J, with 10 bases between. CDR3 region: CATSRELGVSTDTQYF. DNA for the CDR3: TGTGCCACCAGCAGAGAACTAGGGGTGAGCACAGATACGCAGTATTTT.

V and J are TRBV27 and TRBJ1-6, with D uncertain. Trimming left V 10 bases short and J 0 bases short, with 10 bases between. The CDR3 has 14 residues. CDR1 MNHEY and CDR2 SMNVEV come from the germline V gene (reference sequence). The CDR3: CATQEHSYNSPLHF. Written as DNA, the CDR3 is TGTGCCACCCAGGAGCACTCCTATAATTCACCCCTCCACTTT.

This clone was found once. The CDR3 bases are TGTGCCAGCAGCGGGGGGGCTTTTGGAGAGACCCAGTACTTC. Its protein product is CASSGGAFGETQYF. This rearrangement joins TRBV7-2 to TRBJ2-5; tentative D call: TRBD2 (7 bases). V was pared by 5 bases and J by 4 bases, with 14 bases between. The CDR3 has 14 residues. Germline values: CDR1 SGHTA, CDR2 FQGNSA.

This sequence joins TRBV10-3 and TRBJ2-3, with D uncertain. The V gene lost 6 bases and the J gene lost 0 bases, with 7 bases spanning the gap. The CDR3 spans 13 residues. Per germline, CDR1 ENHRY and CDR2 SYGVKD. The CDR3 nucleotides read TGTGCCATCAGGAGTCAGAGCACAGATACGCAGTATTTT. Encoded protein: CAIRSQSTDTQYF.

This chain connects TRBV6-1 to TRBJ1-1; perhaps TRBD1 as D (5 bases). Germline V gene data show CDR1 as MNHNS and CDR2 as SASEGT. The CDR3 length is 13 residues. With 7 bases removed from V and 4 bases from J, the gap between germline ends came to 13 bases. The DNA of the CDR3 is TGTGCCAGCACCAGCGGGGGGGTCACTGAAGCTTTCTTT. Amino acid sequence: CASTSGGVTEAFF.

This clone was found a few times. The chain combines TRBV19 with TRBJ1-2; 10 bases map to TRBD1. V shed 8 bases, J shed 8 bases, and the junction held 8 bases outside the gene matches. CDR1 LNHDA and CDR2 SQIVND come from the germline V gene (reference sequence). This CDR3 has 13 residues. In DNA, the CDR3 is TGTGCCAGTTGCGACAGGGGGCCCTTGGGCTACACCTTC. It yields the protein CASCDRGPLGYTF.

Here the CDR3 DNA reads TGTGCCAGTAGTATAGGGACAGGGGAAGGTCAGCCCCAGCATTTT. Protein sequence: CASSIGTGEGQPQHF. The chain links TRBV19 to TRBJ1-5, with TRBD1 matching over 9 bases. The CDR3 contains 15 residues. CDR1 and CDR2 from the germline V gene are LNHDA and SQIVND (reference sequence). V trimming: 1 base; J trimming: 6 bases; junction bases outside the gene matches: 4.

J is TRBJ2-7 and V is TRBV5-6, with TRBD2 matching over 11 bases. The CDR3 is made up of 14 amino acids. V dropped 4 bases and J dropped 3; count of bases not matched to a gene: 3. Germline CDR1 reads SGHDT; CDR2 reads YYEEEE. The CDR3, as DNA: TGTGCCAGCAGCGTAGCGGGGGGGTACTACGAGCAGTACTTC. Translated, it gives CASSVAGGYYEQYF.

The chain couples TRBV18 to TRBJ2-3, with D unclear. CDR3 size: 14 residues. From germline, CDR1 is KGHSH and CDR2 LQKENI. Trimming pared 4 bases from V and 2 bases from J, leaving 10 bases between. The CDR3, as DNA: TGTGCCAGCTCACAAGACGGCAACACAGATACGCAGTATTTT. Its translation is CASSQDGNTDTQYF.

This rearrangement joins TRBV7-2 to TRBJ2-7; no definite D call. Trimming cost V 7 bases and J 5 bases, with 12 bases left between them. CDR1 SGHTA and CDR2 FQGNSA come from the germline V gene. This CDR3 has 12 amino acids. The CDR3 spells CASTLGSHEQYF. The DNA of the CDR3 is TGTGCCAGCACCCTCGGTAGCCACGAGCAGTACTTC.

CDR3 sequence reads: CASSPPKQGTGDTQYF. DNA for the CDR3: TGTGCCAGCTCACCACCCAAACAGGGGACAGGAGATACGCAGTATTTT. The rearrangement uses TRBV18 and TRBJ2-3, with TRBD1 identical over 8 bases. The junction had 7 bases not matched to a gene; V was cut back by 0 bases and J by 5 bases. From germline, CDR1 is KGHSH and CDR2 LQKENI. CDR3 length: 16 residues. The whole variable domain, remainder taken from reference TRBV18 and TRBJ2-3, is NAGVMQNPRHLVRRRGQEARLRCSPMKGHSHVYWYRQLPEEGLKFMVYLQKENIIDESGMPKERFSAEFPKEGPSILRIQQVVRGDSAAYFCASSPPKQGTGDTQYFGPGTRLTVL.

The CDR3 loop is CASSFPLSRRAQHF. Here the CDR3 DNA reads TGTGCCAGCAGTTTCCCTCTAAGTAGGCGGGCCCAGCATTTT. V usage is TRBV28 and J usage is TRBJ1-5; D not certain. The ends were cut back, 3 bases at V and 11 bases at J, with 17 bases in the middle. The CDR3 spans 14 residues. Looked up from germline, CDR1 is MDHEN and CDR2 is SYDVKM.

The chain has TRBV10-3 and TRBJ1-5; 10 nucleotides line up with TRBD1. The CDR3 runs to 14 residues. In germline, CDR1 is ENHRY, CDR2 SYGVKD. Trimming took 3 bases from V and 11 from J; bases not matched to a gene: 7. CDR3 nucleotide sequence: TGTGCCATCAGTGATAGGACAGGGGGTATCGCCCAGCATTTT. This translates into CAISDRTGGIAQHF.

The genes are TRBV6-5 and TRBJ1-1, with a possible D match to TRBD1 (6 bases). V was cut by 10 bases and J by 1 base, with 10 bases left in between. The CDR3 has 12 residues. Germline CDR1 reads MNHEY; CDR2 reads SVGAGI. The CDR3 coding sequence is TGTGCCACCGCGGACAGGAACACTGAAGCTTTCTTT. It is translated as CATADRNTEAFF.

This clone has just a few counts. The chain has TRBV7-8 and TRBJ1-4, with 9 bases identical to TRBD1. The germline V gene encodes CDR1 SGHVS and CDR2 FQNEAQ. J lost 5 bases, V lost 4 bases, and 5 bases had no gene match. The CDR3 totals 15 residues. CDR3 residues: CASSWAGTGNEKLFF. Written as DNA, the CDR3 is TGTGCCAGCAGCTGGGCCGGGACAGGGAATGAAAAACTGTTTTTT. The full variable domain, rest sourced from reference TRBV7-8 and TRBJ1-4, is GAGVSQSPRYKVAKRGQDVALRCDPISGHVSLFWYQQALGQGPEFLTYFQNEAQLDKSGLPSDRFFAERPEGSVSTLKIQRTQQEDSAVYLCASSWAGTGNEKLFFGSGTQLSVL.

V gene TRBV6-1 combines with J gene TRBJ1-2; D is possibly TRBD1 (5 bases). Per the germline V gene, CDR1 is MNHNS and CDR2 is SASEGT. The CDR3 is 12 residues long. V dropped 8 bases and J dropped 3 bases, with 10 bases sitting between them. For the CDR3, the DNA is TGTGCCAGCCCTGGGACCTACTATGGCTACACCTTC. Translated: CASPGTYYGYTF.

This chain joins TRBV27 and TRBJ2-7; 7 bases match TRBD1. V lost 4 bases, J lost 2 bases, and 5 bases stayed unmatched. The CDR3 is 14 residues long. Per the germline V gene, CDR1 is MNHEY and CDR2 is SMNVEV (reference sequence). CDR3 in amino acids: CASSYTGVAYEQYF. As DNA, the CDR3 is TGTGCCAGCAGTTATACAGGGGTCGCCTACGAGCAGTACTTC.

This clone was found once. The germline gene is not matched at one end of the junction; a read error may be the cause. The gene calls are TRBV6-5 and TRBJ2-7, with 8 positions matching TRBD1. The CDR3 covers 14 residues. In germline, CDR1 is MNHEY, CDR2 SVGAGI. The CDR3 DNA reads TGTGCCATCAGTGAGGTGGGACAGGCCAAAGAGCAGTACTTC. Its protein product is CAISEVGQAKEQYF.

The chain combines TRBV19 with TRBJ2-1; D may be TRBD1 (5 bases). The CDR3 sequence is 17 residues long. Looked up from germline, CDR1 is LNHDA and CDR2 is SQIVND (reference sequence). V was cut by 0 bases and J by 8 bases, with 20 bases left in between. The CDR3 is CASSIDRATILGDEQFF. CDR3 DNA sequence: TGTGCCAGTAGTATAGATCGGGCCACCATCCTAGGGGATGAGCAGTTCTTC.